Following are 5 T cell receptor beta chains from one sample sequenced in a study of T-cell reconstitution after alpha-beta-depleted transplantation in children. Unique molecular identifiers were incorporated into the prepared TCRbeta library. TCRdb re-derived calls from the PCR reads in MiXCR, one entry per CDR3 protein. Here the sample spans about 640,000 distinct CDR3 sequences, 10% to 15% being singletons. The sample in question was PBMCs, mostly from graft donor cells, obtained 360 days after TCRalphabeta/CD19-depleted stem cell transplant. The receptors were sampled from a male patient aged 10 to 17 who had a stem cell transplant for acute myeloid leukemia, so the T cells may come from the graft donor.

The chain carries TRBV6-5 and TRBJ1-3, with a weak D call TRBD1 (6 bases). The CDR3 sequence is 17 residues long. Germline lookup yields CDR1 MNHEY and CDR2 SVGAGI. The ends were cut back, 2 bases at V and 0 bases at J, with 14 bases in the middle. The CDR3 DNA sequence: TGTGCCAGCAGTTACAGGGGTCAGGGGACCTCTGGAAACACCATATATTTT. It codes for CASSYRGQGTSGNTIYF.

J is TRBJ2-1 and V is TRBV4-2; TRBD2 aligns across 14 bases. This CDR3 has 18 amino acids. Germline loops: CDR1 LGHNA, CDR2 YNFKEQ. V dropped 0 bases and J dropped 9; count of bases not matched to a gene: 10. CDR3: CASSQDWRLAGGGGEQFF. The CDR3 coding sequence is TGTGCCAGCAGCCAAGATTGGCGACTAGCGGGAGGGGGGGGTGAGCAGTTCTTC.

This clonotype was seen at least ten times. V is TRBV18 and J is TRBJ2-3; the match to TRBD2 covers 8 bases. The CDR3 loop spans 17 amino acids. V lost 3 bases and J lost 6; bases outside the gene matches: 14. Germline lookup yields CDR1 KGHSH and CDR2 LQKENI. CDR3 sequence: CASSPLRTSRPMDTQYF. In DNA form, the CDR3 reads TGTGCCAGCTCACCCCTTCGGACTAGCCGCCCAATGGATACGCAGTATTTT.

This clonotype was counted only a few times. This chain links TRBV5-5 with TRBJ1-1; TRBD1 matches at 12 bases. The ends lost 2 bases at V and 0 bases at J; junction bases unmatched: 2. CDR1 is SGHKS and CDR2 is YYEKEE in the germline V gene (reference sequence). CDR3 length: 16 amino acids. CDR3 nucleotide sequence: TGTGCCAGCAGCTTCCGGGACAGGGGGCTGAACACTGAAGCTTTCTTT. This codes for CASSFRDRGLNTEAFF.

This clonotype has a handful of counts. The chain is built from TRBV27 and TRBJ1-5; D perhaps matches TRBD1 (6 bases). The CDR3 sequence is 13 residues long. V was cut by 3 bases and J by 6 bases, with 9 bases left in between. Germline-derived CDR1 and CDR2 are MNHEY and SMNVEV (reference sequence). The CDR3 DNA reads TGTGCCAGCAGTTTTCAGGGGCCTCAGCCCCAGCATTTT. Translated: CASSFQGPQPQHF.